This section outlines one TCR beta chain sequence together with its context. As yet, its antigen is unknown. This entry belongs to a study of cytotoxic CD8 clonotypes in ibrutinib-treated CLL. The study's findings and limits: On treatment, the uncommon public clonotypes contracted or remained stable. Rising at ibrutinib response, clonality subsequently fell back toward baseline at progression.

The length of the CDR3 is 12 residues. Trimming cost V 0 bases and J 13 bases, with 10 bases left between them. Germline CDR1 reads SNHLY; CDR2 reads FYNNEI. Deep sequencing aimed at 1 in 200,000 to 1 in 1 million T cells' resolution. The assay was immunoSEQ multiplex PCR, and TCRdb's table has in-frame clones only and misses some. The sample includes 300,000 to 400,000 clones, around 66% of them seen just once. The clonotype comes from a human donor with chronic lymphocytic leukemia. The source material was PBMCs, sampled after 36 months of ibrutinib treatment. The rearrangement links TRBV2 to TRBJ2-1; D unresolved. The CDR3 protein is CASSEARVRQFF. In DNA, the CDR3 is TGTGCCAGCAGTGAAGCCCGGGTGAGACAGTTCTTC. Using reference TRBV2 and TRBJ2-1 for the parts outside the CDR3, the full variable domain is EPEVTQTPSHQVTQMGQEVILRCVPISNHLYFYWYRQILGQKVEFLVSFYNNEISEKSEIFDDQFSVERPDGSNFTLKIRSTKLEDSAMYFCASSEARVRQFFGPGTRLTVL.